This T cell receptor beta chain is drawn from a study of blood T cell repertoires in COVID-19. The length of the CDR3 is 16 residues. Between the trimmed V and J ends, which lost 4 bases and 10 bases, there was a span of 22 bases. Germline V gene lookup returns CDR1 KGHDR and CDR2 SFDVKD. Clones were sequenced by immunoSEQ multiplex PCR, and TCRdb holds only the in-frame ones, with some missing. This table has hundreds of thousands of clones, approximately 92% appearing once. The sequenced sample was PBMCs or T cells enriched from blood (not recorded which). V and J are TRBV24-1 and TRBJ2-1, with D perhaps matching TRBD1 (7 bases). This sequence originates from a woman in her late teens or twenties who had recovered from COVID-19. CDR3 sequence: CATSDPRGDTNDEQFF. CDR3 DNA: TGTGCCACCAGTGACCCCAGGGGGGATACAAATGACGAGCAGTTCTTC.